This paragraph covers one T cell receptor (beta chain) sequence. Its cognate antigen is unknown. This entry comes from a study of T-cell memory formation after mild COVID-19. Broader study findings: Largely, contracting CD4+ clones fell within CM and EM, and contracting CD8+ clones within EMRA. Whether day 37 second-wave clones are SARS-CoV-2-specific was not confirmed.

Deletions cut 6 bases from V and 3 bases from J, with 16 bases between. There are 15 residues in the CDR3. CDR1 is LGHNA, CDR2 YNFKEQ, per germline. TCRdb redid the calling of the 5' RACE reads with MiXCR, one entry per CDR3 protein. The sample holds almost 350,000 distinct CDR3 sequences, 20% to 25% seen once. The sequence derives from a man younger than 35 who had mild COVID-19 (a few samples of this study predate the infection). Cell type and time point are not known. Specimen: PBMCs or a T cell subset sorted from them (not recorded which). This sequence joins TRBV4-2 and TRBJ2-3; possibly TRBD2 for D (6 bases). The CDR3 DNA reads TGTGCCAGCAGGGGGGGAATAGCGGATACAGATACGCAGTATTTT. Residues: CASRGGIADTDTQYF.